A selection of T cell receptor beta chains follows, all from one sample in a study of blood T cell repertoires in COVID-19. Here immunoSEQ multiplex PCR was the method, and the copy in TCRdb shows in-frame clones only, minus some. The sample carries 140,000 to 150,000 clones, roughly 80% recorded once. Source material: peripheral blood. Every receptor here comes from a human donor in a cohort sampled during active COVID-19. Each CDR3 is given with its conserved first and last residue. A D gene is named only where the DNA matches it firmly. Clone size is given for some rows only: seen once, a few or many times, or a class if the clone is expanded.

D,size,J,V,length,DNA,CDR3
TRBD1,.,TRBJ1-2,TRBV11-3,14,TGTGCCAGCAGCTACTCACAGGGGGCCGGTGGCTACACCTTC,CASSYSQGAGGYTF
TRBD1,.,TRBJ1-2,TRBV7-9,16,TGTGCCAGCATAGGGGGCGAAAGGGGGTATGACTATGGCTACACCTTC,CASIGGERGYDYGYTF
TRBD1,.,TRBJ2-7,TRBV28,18,TGTGCCAGCAGTTTACATGTAGCCGCAAGGGACAGGTCTTGGGAGCAGTACTTC,CASSLHVAARDRSWEQYF
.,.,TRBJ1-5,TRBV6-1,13,TGTGCCAGCAGTGATTCAGATCGTCTGGCCCAGCATTTT,CASSDSDRLAQHF
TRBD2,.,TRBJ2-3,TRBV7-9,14,TGTGCCAGCCGGACTAGCGGGGAGAGAGATACGCAGTATTTT,CASRTSGERDTQYF
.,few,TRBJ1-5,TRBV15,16,TGTGCCACCAGCAGCCGCCGGGGGATTAGCAATCAGCCCCAGCATTTT,CATSSRRGISNQPQHF
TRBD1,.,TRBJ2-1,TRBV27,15,TGTGCCAGCAGTCTGGGACAGGGGGCTACGAATGAGCAGTTCTTC,CASSLGQGATNEQFF
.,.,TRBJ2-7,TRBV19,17,TGTGCCAGTAGTATAGTATCAGGGAGGACTGGGACCTACGAGCAGTACTTC,CASSIVSGRTGTYEQYF
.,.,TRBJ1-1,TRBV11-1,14,TGTGCCAGCAGCTTAGGTCTGGGGGGCACTGAAGCTTTCTTT,CASSLGLGGTEAFF
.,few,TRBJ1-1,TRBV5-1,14,TGCGCCAGCAGCTCGACAGGTTCTAACACTGAAGCTTTCTTT,CASSSTGSNTEAFF
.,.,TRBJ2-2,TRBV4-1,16,TGCGCCAGCAGCCAAGGACAGGACTCGAACACCGGGGAGCTGTTTTTT,CASSQGQDSNTGELFF
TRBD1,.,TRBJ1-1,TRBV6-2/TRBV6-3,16,TGTGCCAGCAGCGACCGGACAGGTTACATGAACACTGAAGCTTTCTTT,CASSDRTGYMNTEAFF
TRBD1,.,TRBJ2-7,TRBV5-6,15,TGTGCCAGCAGTCGCCGGGACAGGATTTCCTACGAGCAGTACTTC,CASSRRDRISYEQYF
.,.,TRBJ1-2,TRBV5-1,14,TGCGCCAGCAGCTTGGAAGGCAGGAACTATGGCTACACCTTC,CASSLEGRNYGYTF
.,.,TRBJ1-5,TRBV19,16,TGTGCCAGTAGTACCGCGGCATCCCGGGGTCGAGTGGCCCAGCATTTT,CASSTAASRGRVAQHF
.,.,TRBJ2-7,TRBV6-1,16,TGTGCCAGCAGTGAAGCGGGCGGGAACTATCGCCACGAGCAGTACTTC,CASSEAGGNYRHEQYF
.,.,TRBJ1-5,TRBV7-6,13,TGTGCCAGCAGCCCCCGAGCCAATCAGCCCCAGCATTTT,CASSPRANQPQHF
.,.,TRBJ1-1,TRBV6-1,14,TGTGCCAGCAGTGAAATCGACAGAGCCACTGAAGCTTTCTTT,CASSEIDRATEAFF
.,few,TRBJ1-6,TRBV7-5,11,TGTGCCAGAAGCTTAGCTGGCACCCTCCACTTT,CARSLAGTLHF
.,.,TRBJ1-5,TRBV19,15,TGTGCCAGTACCAATGGAGGTTCGGGTAGCCAGCCCCAGCATTTT,CASTNGGSGSQPQHF
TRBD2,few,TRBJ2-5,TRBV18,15,TGTGCCAGCTCCCCGGGACTAGCGGAACAAGAGACCCAGTACTTC,CASSPGLAEQETQYF
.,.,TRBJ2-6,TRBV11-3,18,TGTGCCAGCAGCAGCCGCCGGACAGCGAGCTCTGGGGCCAACGTCCTGACTTTC,CASSSRRTASSGANVLTF
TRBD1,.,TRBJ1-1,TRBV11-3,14,TGTGCCAGCAGCTCTCGACAGGGCGCCCTGGAAGCTTTCTTT,CASSSRQGALEAFF
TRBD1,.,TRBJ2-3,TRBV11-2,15,TGTGCCAGCAGCTTAGGGACAGGGCGGGTGGATACGCAGTATTTT,CASSLGTGRVDTQYF
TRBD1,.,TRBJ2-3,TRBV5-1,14,TGCGCCAGCAGACGGGGACAGGACACAGATACGCAGTATTTT,CASRRGQDTDTQYF
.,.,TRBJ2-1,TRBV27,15,TGTGCCAGCAGTGATTTGGCAAAGGGGTACAATGAGCAGTTCTTC,CASSDLAKGYNEQFF
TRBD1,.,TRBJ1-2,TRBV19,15,TGTGCCAGTAGTCCACAGGGGACTGTCTTCGGGGGCTACACCTTC,CASSPQGTVFGGYTF
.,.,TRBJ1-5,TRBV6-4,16,TGTGCCAGCAGTGACCCAGGAATCGATAGCAATCAGCCCCAGCATTTT,CASSDPGIDSNQPQHF
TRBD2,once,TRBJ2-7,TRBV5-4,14,TGTGCCAGCAGCTTGGGCGGGGGGCTATACGAGCAGTACTTC,CASSLGGGLYEQYF
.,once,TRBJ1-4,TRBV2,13,TGTGCCAGCAGTGAGATTCGGGGTGAAAAACTGTTTTTT,CASSEIRGEKLFF
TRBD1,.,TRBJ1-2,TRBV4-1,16,TGCGCCAGCAGTCGACCTGGGCAGGGGGCTTACTATGGCTACACCTTC,CASSRPGQGAYYGYTF
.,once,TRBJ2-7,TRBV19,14,TGTGCCAGTAGTATAACCAGGGGCTCCTACGAGCAGTACTTC,CASSITRGSYEQYF
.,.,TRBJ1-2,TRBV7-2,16,TGTGCCAGCAGCTTATTTAGACCCCCATCGGGCTATGGCTACACCTTC,CASSLFRPPSGYGYTF
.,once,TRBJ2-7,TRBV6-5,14,TGTGCCAGCATTATATCGGGGGGCCCCTACGAGCAGTACTTC,CASIISGGPYEQYF
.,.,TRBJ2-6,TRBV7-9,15,TGTGCCAGCAGCCCGCTGGAGTCTGGGGCCAACGTCCTGACTTTC,CASSPLESGANVLTF
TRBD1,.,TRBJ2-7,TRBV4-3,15,TGCGCCAGCAGCGAACGCCGGGACAGCTCCTACGAGCAGTACTTC,CASSERRDSSYEQYF
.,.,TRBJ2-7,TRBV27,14,TGTGCCAGCAGTTTGAGTCAGGGGAGCAACGAGCAGTACTTC,CASSLSQGSNEQYF
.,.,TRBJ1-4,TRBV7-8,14,TGTGCCAGCAGCTCCCGAACCGGGGGTGAAAAACTGTTTTTT,CASSSRTGGEKLFF
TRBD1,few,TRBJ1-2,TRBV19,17,TGTGCCAGTAGTATACAACACTCGACAGGGGGACGGGATGGCTACACCTTC,CASSIQHSTGGRDGYTF
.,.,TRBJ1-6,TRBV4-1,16,TGCGCCAGCAGCCAAGAAGGCGGGCAGTTTCCCTGGGCCCTCCACTTT,CASSQEGGQFPWALHF
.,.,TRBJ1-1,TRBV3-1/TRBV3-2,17,TGTGCCAGCAGCCACAATCCCCAACCCAGGGGGAACACTGAAGCTTTCTTT,CASSHNPQPRGNTEAFF
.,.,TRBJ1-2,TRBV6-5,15,TGTGCCAGCAGTTACTCGCCACTTGGTCGCTATGGCTACACCTTC,CASSYSPLGRYGYTF
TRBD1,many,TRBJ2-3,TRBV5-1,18,TGCGCCAGCAGCTCAGGGTTTTCCGGGACAGGGGCCACAGATACGCAGTATTTT,CASSSGFSGTGATDTQYF
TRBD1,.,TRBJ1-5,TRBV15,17,TGTGCCACCAGCATCGGCCGGGACAGGGTCGGCAATCAGCCCCAGCATTTT,CATSIGRDRVGNQPQHF
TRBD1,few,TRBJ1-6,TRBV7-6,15,TGTGCCAGCAGCTTAGAGGGACAGGGGAATTCACCCCTCCACTTT,CASSLEGQGNSPLHF
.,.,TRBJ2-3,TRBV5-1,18,TGCGCCAGCAGCTTGGTGGGTCGGGGGTCCTCGTTTAAGGATACGCAGTATTTT,CASSLVGRGSSFKDTQYF
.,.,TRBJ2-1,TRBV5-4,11,TGTGCCAGCAGCTCCCGGGGGGAGCAGTTCTTC,CASSSRGEQFF
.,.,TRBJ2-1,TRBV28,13,TGTGCCAGCAGTCCACATGACACTAATGAGCAGTTCTTC,CASSPHDTNEQFF
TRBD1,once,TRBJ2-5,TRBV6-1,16,TGTGCCAGCAGTGGGAACACAGGGGCGCTCCAAGAGACCCAGTACTTC,CASSGNTGALQETQYF
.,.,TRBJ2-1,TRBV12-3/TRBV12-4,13,TGTGCCAGCAGTCCCCGGGGGAGGCTTGAGCAGTTCTTC,CASSPRGRLEQFF
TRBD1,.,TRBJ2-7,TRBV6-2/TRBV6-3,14,TGTGCCAGCAGTTTGGACAGGGTACGTTACGAGCAGTACTTC,CASSLDRVRYEQYF
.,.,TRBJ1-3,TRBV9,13,TGTGCCAGCGGGACAAACTCTGGAAACACCATATATTTT,CASGTNSGNTIYF
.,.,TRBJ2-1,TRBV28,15,TGTGCCAGTGAGACCCGAACCCCCCAGGGCAATGAGCAGTTCTTC,CASETRTPQGNEQFF
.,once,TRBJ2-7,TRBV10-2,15,TGCGCCAGCAGTTCCCTTCCAGGGCTTTCCCCCGGGCAGTACTTC,CASSSLPGLSPGQYF
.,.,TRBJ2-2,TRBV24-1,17,TGTGCCACCAGTGATCGCCGACAGGGGAGGGACACCGGGGAGCTGTTTTTT,CATSDRRQGRDTGELFF
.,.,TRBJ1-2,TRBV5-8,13,TGTGCCAGCAGCTTGTCTACGGGCTATGGCTACACCTTC,CASSLSTGYGYTF
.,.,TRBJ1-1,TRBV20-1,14,TGCAGTGCTAGTAAAAGGACACTGAACACTGAAGCTTTCTTT,CSASKRTLNTEAFF